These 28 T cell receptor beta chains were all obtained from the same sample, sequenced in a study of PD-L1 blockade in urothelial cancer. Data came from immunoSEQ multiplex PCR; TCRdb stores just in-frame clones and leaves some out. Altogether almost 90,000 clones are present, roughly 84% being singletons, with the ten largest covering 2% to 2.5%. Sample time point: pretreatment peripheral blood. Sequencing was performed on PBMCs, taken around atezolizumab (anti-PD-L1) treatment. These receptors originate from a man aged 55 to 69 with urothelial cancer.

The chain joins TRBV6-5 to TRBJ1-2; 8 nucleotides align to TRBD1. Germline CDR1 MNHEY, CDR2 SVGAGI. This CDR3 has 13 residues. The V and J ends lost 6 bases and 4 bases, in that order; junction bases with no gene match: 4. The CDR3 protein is CASRAGQVYGYTF. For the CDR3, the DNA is TGTGCCAGCAGGGCGGGACAGGTCTATGGCTACACCTTC.

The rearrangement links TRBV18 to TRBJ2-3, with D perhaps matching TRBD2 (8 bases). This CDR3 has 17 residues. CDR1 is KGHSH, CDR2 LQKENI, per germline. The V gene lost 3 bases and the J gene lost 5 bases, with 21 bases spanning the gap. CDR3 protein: CASSPQAGRGRQDTQYF. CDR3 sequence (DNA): TGTGCCAGCTCACCTCAGGCCGGGAGGGGGCGGCAAGATACGCAGTATTTT. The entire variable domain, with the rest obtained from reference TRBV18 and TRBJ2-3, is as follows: NAGVMQNPRHLVRRRGQEARLRCSPMKGHSHVYWYRQLPEEGLKFMVYLQKENIIDESGMPKERFSAEFPKEGPSILRIQQVVRGDSAAYFCASSPQAGRGRQDTQYFGPGTRLTVL.

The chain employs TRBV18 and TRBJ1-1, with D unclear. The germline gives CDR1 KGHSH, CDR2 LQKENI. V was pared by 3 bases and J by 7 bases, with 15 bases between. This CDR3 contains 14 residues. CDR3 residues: CASSPPTQAGEAFF. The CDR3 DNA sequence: TGTGCCAGCTCACCCCCGACGCAGGCTGGTGAAGCTTTCTTT.

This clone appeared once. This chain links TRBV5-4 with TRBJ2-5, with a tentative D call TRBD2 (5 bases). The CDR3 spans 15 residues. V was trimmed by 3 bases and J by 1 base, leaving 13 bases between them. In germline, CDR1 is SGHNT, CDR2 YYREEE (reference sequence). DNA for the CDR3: TGTGCCAGCAGCTCGACCTGGAGGAGCCAAGAGACCCAGTACTTC. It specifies CASSSTWRSQETQYF. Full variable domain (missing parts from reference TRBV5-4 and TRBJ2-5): ETGVTQSPTHLIKTRGQQVTLRCSSQSGHNTVSWYQQALGQGPQFIFQYYREEENGRGNFPPRFSGLQFPNYSSELNVNALELDDSALYLCASSSTWRSQETQYFGPGTRLLVL.

CDR3 DNA sequence: TGTGCCAGCAGCAAGATGGAAACTAGCGGGAGGGCCAATGAGCAGTTCTTC. Amino acids: CASSKMETSGRANEQFF. V and J are TRBV5-8 and TRBJ2-1; 13 nucleotides match TRBD2. Germline V lookup: CDR1 SGHTS, CDR2 YDEGEE. The CDR3 extends over 17 amino acids. Trimming took 4 bases from V and 6 from J; bases not matched to a gene: 10. Drawing the rest from reference TRBV5-8 and TRBJ2-1, the complete variable domain is EAGVTQSPTHLIKTRGQQATLRCSPISGHTSVYWYQQALGLGLQFLLWYDEGEERNRGNFPPRFSGRQFPNYSSELNVNALELEDSALYLCASSKMETSGRANEQFFGPGTRLTVL.

The CDR3 DNA reads TGCAGCGTTTTCGACTCTGGCTACACCTTC. Its protein product is CSVFDSGYTF. The chain uses TRBV29-1 and TRBJ1-2; D unclear. The CDR3 extends over 10 amino acids. CDR1 is SQVTM, CDR2 ANQGSEA, per germline. Between the trimmed V and J ends, which lost 5 bases and 7 bases, there was a span of 8 bases.

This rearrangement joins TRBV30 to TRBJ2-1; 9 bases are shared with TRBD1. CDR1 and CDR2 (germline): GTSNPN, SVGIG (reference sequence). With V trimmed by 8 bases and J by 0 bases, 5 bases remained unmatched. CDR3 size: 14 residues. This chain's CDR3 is CARGQGSSYNEQFF. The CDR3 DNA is TGTGCCCGGGGACAGGGAAGCTCCTACAATGAGCAGTTCTTC.

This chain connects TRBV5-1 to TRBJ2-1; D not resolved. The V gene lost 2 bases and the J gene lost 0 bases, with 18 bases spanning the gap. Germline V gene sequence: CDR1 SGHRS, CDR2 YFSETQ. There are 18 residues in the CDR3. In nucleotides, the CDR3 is TGCGCCAGCAGCTTTGGTGGGCTCGGCCAAAGCTCCTACAATGAGCAGTTCTTC. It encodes CASSFGGLGQSSYNEQFF.

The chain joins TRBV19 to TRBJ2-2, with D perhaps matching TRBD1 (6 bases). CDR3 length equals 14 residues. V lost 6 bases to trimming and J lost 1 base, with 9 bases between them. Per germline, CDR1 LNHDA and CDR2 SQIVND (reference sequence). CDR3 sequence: CASRVTGNTGELFF. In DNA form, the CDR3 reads TGTGCCAGTAGGGTGACAGGGAACACCGGGGAGCTGTTTTTT.

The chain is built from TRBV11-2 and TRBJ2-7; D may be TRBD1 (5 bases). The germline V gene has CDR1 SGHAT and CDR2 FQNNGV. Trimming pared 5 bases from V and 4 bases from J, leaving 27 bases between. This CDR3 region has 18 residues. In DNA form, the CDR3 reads TGTGCCAGCAGCCGAGGATGGGGTACAGGACCCCTGGGTTACGAGCAGTACTTC. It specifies CASSRGWGTGPLGYEQYF.

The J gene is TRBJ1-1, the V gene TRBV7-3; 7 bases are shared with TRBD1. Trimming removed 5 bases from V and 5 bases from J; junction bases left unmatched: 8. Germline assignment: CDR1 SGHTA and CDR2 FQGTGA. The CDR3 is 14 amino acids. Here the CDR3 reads CASSPLQGRTEAFF. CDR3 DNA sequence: TGTGCCAGCAGCCCGTTACAGGGGAGGACTGAAGCTTTCTTT.

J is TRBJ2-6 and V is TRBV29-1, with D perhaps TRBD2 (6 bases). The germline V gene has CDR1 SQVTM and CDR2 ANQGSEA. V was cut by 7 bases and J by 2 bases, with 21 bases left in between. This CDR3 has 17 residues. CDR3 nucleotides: TGCAGCGCGGGAGTCAGGGAAAGGAACACTGGGGCCAACGTCCTGACTTTC. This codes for CSAGVRERNTGANVLTF.

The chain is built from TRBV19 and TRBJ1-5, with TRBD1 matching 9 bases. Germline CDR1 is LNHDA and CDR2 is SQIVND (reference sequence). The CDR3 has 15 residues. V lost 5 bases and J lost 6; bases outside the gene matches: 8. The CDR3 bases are TGTGCCAGTAGTCTCGGGACAGGGTATAGTCAGCCCCAGCATTTT. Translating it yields CASSLGTGYSQPQHF.

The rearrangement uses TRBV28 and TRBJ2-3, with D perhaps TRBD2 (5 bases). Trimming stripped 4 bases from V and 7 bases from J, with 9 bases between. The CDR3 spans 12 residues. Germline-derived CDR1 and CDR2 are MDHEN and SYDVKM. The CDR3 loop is CASSSRTYTQYF. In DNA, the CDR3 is TGTGCCAGCAGTTCCAGGACTTATACGCAGTATTTT.

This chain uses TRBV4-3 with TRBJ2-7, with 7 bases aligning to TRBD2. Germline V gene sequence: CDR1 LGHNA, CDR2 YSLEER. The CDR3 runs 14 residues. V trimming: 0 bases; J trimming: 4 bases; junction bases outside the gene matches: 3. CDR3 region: CASSQDERGYEQYF. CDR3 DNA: TGCGCCAGCAGCCAAGATGAGCGGGGATACGAGCAGTACTTC.

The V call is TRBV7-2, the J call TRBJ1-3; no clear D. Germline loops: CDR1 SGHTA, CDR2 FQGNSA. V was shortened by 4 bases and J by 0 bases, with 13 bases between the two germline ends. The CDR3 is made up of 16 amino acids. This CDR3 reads CASSSDGIRSGNTIYF. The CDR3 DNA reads TGTGCCAGCAGCTCTGATGGCATTCGCTCTGGAAACACCATATATTTT.

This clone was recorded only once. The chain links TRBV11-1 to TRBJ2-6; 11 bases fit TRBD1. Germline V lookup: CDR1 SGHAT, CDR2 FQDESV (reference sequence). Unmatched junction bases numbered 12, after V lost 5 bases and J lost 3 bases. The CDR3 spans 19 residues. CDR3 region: CASSPRYGQGAIGANVLTF. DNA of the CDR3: TGTGCCAGCAGCCCACGGTACGGACAGGGGGCTATTGGGGCCAACGTCCTGACTTTC.

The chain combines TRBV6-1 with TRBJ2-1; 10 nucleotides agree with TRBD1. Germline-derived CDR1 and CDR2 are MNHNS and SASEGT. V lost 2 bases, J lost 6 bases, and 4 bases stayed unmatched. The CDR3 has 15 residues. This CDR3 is CASSERQGARNEQFF. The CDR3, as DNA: TGTGCCAGCAGTGAACGACAGGGGGCCCGCAATGAGCAGTTCTTC.

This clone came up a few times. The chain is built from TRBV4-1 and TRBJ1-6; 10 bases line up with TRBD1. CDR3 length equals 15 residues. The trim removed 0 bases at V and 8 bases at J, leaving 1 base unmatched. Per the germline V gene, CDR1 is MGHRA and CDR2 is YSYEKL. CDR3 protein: CASSQEGTGDSPLHF. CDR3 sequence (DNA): TGCGCCAGCAGCCAAGAGGGGACAGGGGATTCACCCCTCCACTTT.

The CDR3 DNA follows: TGTGCCACCAGCAGCCCTTATCAGCCCCAGCATTTT. Its protein is CATSSPYQPQHF. The chain joins TRBV15 to TRBJ1-5; D is ambiguous. CDR3 size: 12 residues. Trimming took 3 bases from V and 5 from J, leaving 5 bases between them. Germline values: CDR1 LNHNV, CDR2 YYDKDF (reference sequence).

The CDR3 region is CAWSGGRVQPQHF. In DNA form, the CDR3 reads TGTGCCTGGAGTGGGGGCCGGGTTCAGCCCCAGCATTTT. J is TRBJ1-5 and V is TRBV30, with a possible D match to TRBD1 (5 bases). V was clipped by 1 base and J by 6 bases, with 10 bases between them. CDR3 size: 13 residues. CDR1 and CDR2 (germline): GTSNPN, SVGIG (reference sequence).

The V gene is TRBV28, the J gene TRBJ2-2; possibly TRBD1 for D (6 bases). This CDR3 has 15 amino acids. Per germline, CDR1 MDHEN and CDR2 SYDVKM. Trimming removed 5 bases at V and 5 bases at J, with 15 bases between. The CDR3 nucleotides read TGTGCCAGCAGTGAAGGGGGTCGGCTAACCGGGGAGCTGTTTTTT. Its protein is CASSEGGRLTGELFF.

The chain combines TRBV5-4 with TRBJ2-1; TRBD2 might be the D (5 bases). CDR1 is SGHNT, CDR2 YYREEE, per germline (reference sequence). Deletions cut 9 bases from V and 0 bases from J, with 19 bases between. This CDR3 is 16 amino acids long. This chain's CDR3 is CATSPNGVSSYNEQFF. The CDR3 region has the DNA TGTGCCACTAGCCCCAATGGGGTAAGCTCCTACAATGAGCAGTTCTTC.

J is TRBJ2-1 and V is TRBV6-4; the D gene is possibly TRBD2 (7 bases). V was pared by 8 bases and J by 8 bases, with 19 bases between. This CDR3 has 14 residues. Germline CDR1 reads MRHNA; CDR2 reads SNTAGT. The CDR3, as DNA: TGTGCCAGCTCCCGAGGGGGGGGATCGTATGAGCAGTTCTTC. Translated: CASSRGGGSYEQFF.

The CDR3 loop reads CASSQDSGVAYNEQFF. The CDR3 region has the DNA TGCGCCAGCAGCCAAGATTCAGGCGTCGCCTACAATGAGCAGTTCTTC. This sequence joins TRBV4-1 and TRBJ2-1; the D is unclear. V was pared by 0 bases and J by 2 bases, with 11 bases between. Germline V lookup: CDR1 MGHRA, CDR2 YSYEKL. The CDR3 contains 16 residues.

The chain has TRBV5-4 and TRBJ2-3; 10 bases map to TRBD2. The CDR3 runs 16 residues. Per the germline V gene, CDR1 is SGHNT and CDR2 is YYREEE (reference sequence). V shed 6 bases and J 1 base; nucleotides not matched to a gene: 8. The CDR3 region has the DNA TGTGCCAGCAAGCGGGGGGGGCATAGGGGCACAGATACGCAGTATTTT. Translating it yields CASKRGGHRGTDTQYF.

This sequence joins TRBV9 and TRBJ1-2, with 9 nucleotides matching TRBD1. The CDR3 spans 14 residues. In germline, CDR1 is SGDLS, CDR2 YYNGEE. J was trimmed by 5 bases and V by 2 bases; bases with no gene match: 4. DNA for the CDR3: TGTGCCAGCAGCGTCGACAGGGGGTGGTATGGCTACACCTTC. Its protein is CASSVDRGWYGYTF.

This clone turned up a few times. The CDR3 protein is CASGIGGKQYF. The CDR3 DNA follows: TGTGCTAGTGGGATTGGAGGGAAGCAGTACTTC. The rearrangement joins TRBV12-5 to TRBJ2-7; D is perhaps TRBD2 (6 bases). The CDR3 extends over 11 amino acids. V lost 6 bases, J lost 8 bases, and 11 bases lay in between. Per germline, CDR1 LGHNT and CDR2 FRNRAP.